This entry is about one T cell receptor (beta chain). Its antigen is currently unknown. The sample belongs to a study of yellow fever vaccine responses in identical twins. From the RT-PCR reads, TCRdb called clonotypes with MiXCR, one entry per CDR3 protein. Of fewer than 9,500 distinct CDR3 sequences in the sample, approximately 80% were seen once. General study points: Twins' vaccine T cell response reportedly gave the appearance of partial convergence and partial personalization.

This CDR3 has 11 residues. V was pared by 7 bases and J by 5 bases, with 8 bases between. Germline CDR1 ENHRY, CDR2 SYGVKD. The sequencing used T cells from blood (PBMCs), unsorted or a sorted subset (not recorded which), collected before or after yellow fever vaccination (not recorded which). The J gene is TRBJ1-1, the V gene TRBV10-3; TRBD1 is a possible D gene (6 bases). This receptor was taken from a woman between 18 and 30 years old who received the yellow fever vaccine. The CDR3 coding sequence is TGTGCCATCAACCAGGGGACTGAAGCTTTCTTT. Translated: CAINQGTEAFF.